This is a list of T cell receptor beta chains from one sample in a study of blood T cell repertoires in COVID-19. This table comes from immunoSEQ multiplex PCR, and its TCRdb copy is limited to in-frame clones, with some not included. The table shows about 200,000 clones, with roughly 85% occurring only once. Sequenced sample: peripheral blood. These receptors all come from an elderly woman with acute or convalescent COVID-19. Both conserved end residues are part of each CDR3. Fields, in order: clone size, V gene, J gene, D gene, CDR3 protein, CDR3 DNA. A D gene is named only where the DNA matches it firmly. The size entry is marked missing in some rows and otherwise reads once, few, many or a size class.

clone_size: .
v_call: TRBV4-3
j_call: TRBJ1-4
d_call: .
cdr3_aa: CASSQGPGRGNEKLFF
cdr3_nt: TGCGCCAGCAGCCAAGGCCCCGGTAGGGGTAATGAAAAACTGTTTTTT

clone_size: .
v_call: TRBV15
j_call: TRBJ2-1
d_call: TRBD2
cdr3_aa: CATSKKRSGRGDEQFF
cdr3_nt: TGTGCCACCAGCAAAAAACGTAGCGGGAGGGGGGATGAGCAGTTCTTC

clone_size: .
v_call: TRBV7-2
j_call: TRBJ2-5
d_call: .
cdr3_aa: CASSLWGRGETQYF
cdr3_nt: TGTGCCAGCAGCTTATGGGGGCGCGGTGAGACCCAGTACTTC

clone_size: once
v_call: TRBV20-1
j_call: TRBJ1-2
d_call: .
cdr3_aa: CSSGGVSGYTF
cdr3_nt: TGCAGTTCTGGGGGGGTGAGCGGCTACACCTTC

clone_size: once
v_call: TRBV28
j_call: TRBJ1-1
d_call: TRBD1
cdr3_aa: CASSPARTGVPTEAFF
cdr3_nt: TGTGCCAGCAGTCCCGCCCGGACAGGGGTGCCCACTGAAGCTTTCTTT

clone_size: .
v_call: TRBV7-3
j_call: TRBJ1-1
d_call: .
cdr3_aa: CASSYRRDTEAFF
cdr3_nt: TGTGCCAGCAGCTATAGGCGGGACACTGAAGCTTTCTTT

clone_size: .
v_call: TRBV14
j_call: TRBJ1-1
d_call: .
cdr3_aa: CASSQGTVEAFF
cdr3_nt: TGTGCCAGCAGCCAAGGGACAGTTGAAGCTTTCTTT

clone_size: .
v_call: TRBV19
j_call: TRBJ1-4
d_call: TRBD1
cdr3_aa: CASSMRTGGPEKLFF
cdr3_nt: TGTGCCAGTAGTATGAGGACAGGGGGTCCTGAAAAACTGTTTTTT

clone_size: .
v_call: TRBV7-3
j_call: TRBJ1-2
d_call: .
cdr3_aa: CASSAGQFFNYGYTF
cdr3_nt: TGTGCCAGCAGCGCTGGACAGTTTTTTAACTATGGCTACACCTTC

clone_size: .
v_call: TRBV3-1/TRBV3-2
j_call: TRBJ2-1
d_call: .
cdr3_aa: CASSQDWVAGATIEQFF
cdr3_nt: TGTGCCAGCAGCCAAGATTGGGTGGCAGGGGCGACTATTGAGCAGTTCTTC

clone_size: .
v_call: TRBV7-8
j_call: TRBJ1-4
d_call: TRBD1
cdr3_aa: CASSHPRQGPATNEKLFF
cdr3_nt: TGTGCCAGCAGCCATCCCCGACAGGGACCTGCAACTAATGAAAAACTGTTTTTT

clone_size: .
v_call: TRBV9
j_call: TRBJ1-5
d_call: .
cdr3_aa: CASSVGAGIGPQHF
cdr3_nt: TGTGCCAGCAGCGTAGGGGCCGGGATTGGGCCCCAGCATTTT

clone_size: .
v_call: TRBV5-1
j_call: TRBJ1-5
d_call: .
cdr3_aa: CASSLGGGNQPQHF
cdr3_nt: TGCGCCAGCAGCTTGGGGGGGGGCAATCAGCCCCAGCATTTT

clone_size: .
v_call: TRBV19
j_call: TRBJ1-6
d_call: TRBD1
cdr3_aa: CACGDRGNSPLHF
cdr3_nt: TGTGCCTGCGGGGACAGGGGTAATTCACCCCTCCACTTT

clone_size: .
v_call: TRBV7-9
j_call: TRBJ1-1
d_call: .
cdr3_aa: CASTPRGWSVNTEAFF
cdr3_nt: TGTGCCAGCACCCCGAGGGGGTGGAGTGTGAACACTGAAGCTTTCTTT

clone_size: .
v_call: TRBV11-3
j_call: TRBJ2-2
d_call: TRBD1
cdr3_aa: CASSTRQGQTGELFF
cdr3_nt: TGTGCCAGCAGCACCAGACAGGGCCAAACCGGGGAGCTGTTTTTT

clone_size: .
v_call: TRBV10-1
j_call: TRBJ2-3
d_call: .
cdr3_aa: CASSESTASTDTQYF
cdr3_nt: TGCGCCAGCAGTGAGTCAACAGCTAGCACAGATACGCAGTATTTT

clone_size: .
v_call: TRBV4-1
j_call: TRBJ2-7
d_call: .
cdr3_aa: CASSSGLQVRYEQYF
cdr3_nt: TGCGCCAGCAGCTCCGGACTACAAGTGAGGTACGAGCAGTACTTC

clone_size: .
v_call: TRBV2
j_call: TRBJ2-4
d_call: .
cdr3_aa: CASSEARAFGDIQYF
cdr3_nt: TGTGCCAGCAGTGAAGCGCGGGCATTTGGAGACATTCAGTACTTC

clone_size: .
v_call: TRBV28
j_call: TRBJ1-4
d_call: .
cdr3_aa: CAISPGGLLRVGNEKLFF
cdr3_nt: TGTGCCATATCACCCGGTGGTCTGCTCCGGGTCGGTAATGAAAAACTGTTTTTT

clone_size: .
v_call: TRBV5-4
j_call: TRBJ2-5
d_call: TRBD2
cdr3_aa: CASSPGLAEETQYF
cdr3_nt: TGTGCCAGCAGCCCGGGACTAGCGGAAGAGACCCAGTACTTC

clone_size: .
v_call: TRBV14
j_call: TRBJ1-2
d_call: TRBD1
cdr3_aa: CASRGSGQGQVYGYTF
cdr3_nt: TGTGCCAGCAGAGGGTCGGGACAGGGGCAGGTTTATGGCTACACCTTC

clone_size: .
v_call: TRBV7-9
j_call: TRBJ1-4
d_call: .
cdr3_aa: CASSPRGRPNEKLFF
cdr3_nt: TGTGCCAGCAGCCCGCGGGGGAGGCCTAATGAAAAACTGTTTTTT

clone_size: .
v_call: TRBV5-1
j_call: TRBJ1-2
d_call: .
cdr3_aa: CASSSQGYGYTF
cdr3_nt: TGCGCCAGCAGCTCGCAGGGATATGGCTACACCTTC

clone_size: .
v_call: TRBV28
j_call: TRBJ1-1
d_call: .
cdr3_aa: CASSFEQGWSTEAFF
cdr3_nt: TGTGCCAGCAGTTTCGAACAGGGTTGGAGCACTGAAGCTTTCTTT

clone_size: .
v_call: TRBV24-1
j_call: TRBJ1-5
d_call: .
cdr3_aa: CATSGRMEGPQHF
cdr3_nt: TGTGCCACCAGTGGCCGGATGGAGGGGCCCCAGCATTTT

clone_size: .
v_call: TRBV9
j_call: TRBJ1-2
d_call: TRBD1
cdr3_aa: CASSVGRGSYGYTF
cdr3_nt: TGTGCCAGCAGCGTAGGCAGGGGGAGTTATGGCTACACCTTC

clone_size: .
v_call: TRBV6-6
j_call: TRBJ1-1
d_call: TRBD1
cdr3_aa: CASSWAGGWDTEAFF
cdr3_nt: TGTGCCAGCAGTTGGGCAGGGGGGTGGGACACTGAAGCTTTCTTT

clone_size: .
v_call: TRBV28
j_call: TRBJ1-5
d_call: .
cdr3_aa: CASSLQGNQPQHF
cdr3_nt: TGTGCCAGTTCATTACAGGGCAATCAGCCCCAGCATTTT

clone_size: few
v_call: TRBV9
j_call: TRBJ1-4
d_call: TRBD1
cdr3_aa: CASSVGQGAEKLFF
cdr3_nt: TGTGCCAGCAGCGTGGGGCAGGGGGCCGAAAAACTGTTTTTT

clone_size: .
v_call: TRBV6-5
j_call: TRBJ2-2
d_call: .
cdr3_aa: CASTSTGELFF
cdr3_nt: TGTGCCAGCACGTCCACCGGGGAGCTGTTTTTT

clone_size: .
v_call: TRBV7-2
j_call: TRBJ2-5
d_call: .
cdr3_aa: CASSPRSLQETQYF
cdr3_nt: TGTGCCAGCAGCCCCCGGAGTCTCCAAGAGACCCAGTACTTC

clone_size: .
v_call: TRBV4-1
j_call: TRBJ2-7
d_call: TRBD2
cdr3_aa: CASSPPSGRAYEQYF
cdr3_nt: TGCGCCAGCAGCCCCCCAAGCGGGAGGGCCTACGAGCAGTACTTC

clone_size: .
v_call: TRBV6-2/TRBV6-3
j_call: TRBJ2-3
d_call: .
cdr3_aa: CASSYRAYRVGGADTQYF
cdr3_nt: TGTGCCAGCAGTTACCGGGCTTACAGGGTAGGAGGCGCAGATACGCAGTATTTT

clone_size: .
v_call: TRBV16
j_call: TRBJ1-1
d_call: .
cdr3_aa: CASSLQGVDTEAFF
cdr3_nt: TGTGCCAGCAGCCTACAGGGTGTAGACACTGAAGCTTTCTTT

clone_size: .
v_call: TRBV6-5
j_call: TRBJ1-1
d_call: TRBD1
cdr3_aa: CASSYEWDSEAFF
cdr3_nt: TGTGCCAGCAGTTACGAATGGGACAGTGAAGCTTTCTTT

clone_size: .
v_call: TRBV7-9
j_call: TRBJ2-7
d_call: .
cdr3_aa: CASSLDTTGEQYF
cdr3_nt: TGTGCCAGCAGCTTAGATACTACTGGTGAGCAGTACTTC